A selection of T cell receptor beta chains follows, all from one sample in a study of CD8+CD57+ T cells in acquired aplastic anemia. One entry per CDR3 protein results from TCRdb running MiXCR on the reads. The sample holds roughly 240,000 distinct CDR3 sequences, around 46% seen once. Sequencing was done on a sample of sorted CD4+, CD8+, or CD8+CD57+ T cells (not recorded which) from PBMCs. The receptors stem from a human donor with aplastic anemia. The CDR3 runs from the conserved cysteine through the conserved F or W. The order of the fields is V gene, J gene, clone size, D gene, CDR3 DNA, CDR3 protein. The D gene is left open where the match is weak. Clone size appears in some rows only: once, few, many, or a class for an expanded clone.

v_gene: TRBV2
j_gene: TRBJ2-3
abundance: -
d_gene: -
CDR3nt: TGTGCCAGCGGGGACGGAGGCACAGATACGCGGTATTTT
CDR3aa: CASGDGGTDTRYF

v_gene: TRBV29-1
j_gene: TRBJ1-1
abundance: -
d_gene: -
CDR3nt: TGCAGCGTTGAGTCTCTAGTGCGAAACACTGAAGCTTTCTTT
CDR3aa: CSVESLVRNTEAFF

v_gene: TRBV20-1
j_gene: TRBJ1-2
abundance: -
d_gene: TRBD1
CDR3nt: TGCAGTGCTAGAGTGACCGGGACAGCGTATGGCTACACCTTC
CDR3aa: CSARVTGTAYGYTF

v_gene: TRBV11-2
j_gene: TRBJ2-1
abundance: few
d_gene: TRBD2
CDR3nt: TGTGCCAGCATCAGATCGGGCCGACGGACTAGCGGGGGGTACAATGAGCAGTTCTTC
CDR3aa: CASIRSGRRTSGGYNEQFF

v_gene: TRBV2
j_gene: TRBJ2-7
abundance: many
d_gene: -
CDR3nt: TGTGCCAGCATCTCCTCATTACAGGGAGGTTTTGGCGAGCAGTACTTC
CDR3aa: CASISSLQGGFGEQYF

v_gene: TRBV2
j_gene: TRBJ2-7
abundance: -
d_gene: -
CDR3nt: TGTGCCAGCAGGTGGAACGAGCAGTACTTC
CDR3aa: CASRWNEQYF

v_gene: TRBV7-9
j_gene: TRBJ2-3
abundance: -
d_gene: -
CDR3nt: TGTGCCAGCAGCTTCGGGCAGGGACTCACAGATACGCAGTATTTT
CDR3aa: CASSFGQGLTDTQYF

v_gene: TRBV7-6
j_gene: TRBJ2-7
abundance: many
d_gene: -
CDR3nt: TGTGCCAGCAGCTTAGTGGGTGACGAGCAGTACTTC
CDR3aa: CASSLVGDEQYF

v_gene: TRBV7-9
j_gene: TRBJ1-6
abundance: many
d_gene: -
CDR3nt: TGTGCACTACGTGGGGATGGCGGTTCACCCCTCCACTTT
CDR3aa: CALRGDGGSPLHF

v_gene: TRBV29-1
j_gene: TRBJ2-3
abundance: few
d_gene: TRBD2
CDR3nt: TGCAGCGGTAGCGGGGTGACCACAGATACGCAGTATTTT
CDR3aa: CSGSGVTTDTQYF

v_gene: TRBV20-1
j_gene: TRBJ2-7
abundance: -
d_gene: -
CDR3nt: TGCAGTGCTAGGGGTGAGCGGATCTACGAGCAGTACTTC
CDR3aa: CSARGERIYEQYF

v_gene: TRBV27
j_gene: TRBJ1-6
abundance: many
d_gene: -
CDR3nt: TGTGCCAGTTCGGAGGGATGGAATTCACCCCTCCACTTT
CDR3aa: CASSEGWNSPLHF

v_gene: TRBV24-1
j_gene: TRBJ2-1
abundance: -
d_gene: TRBD1
CDR3nt: TGTGCCACCAGGGGGACAGGGGGGTCCTACAATGAGCAGTTCTTC
CDR3aa: CATRGTGGSYNEQFF

v_gene: TRBV18
j_gene: TRBJ2-5
abundance: few
d_gene: -
CDR3nt: TGTGCCAGCTCACCAAGCTTCAGGCAAGAGACCCAGTACTTC
CDR3aa: CASSPSFRQETQYF

v_gene: TRBV5-1
j_gene: TRBJ1-3
abundance: -
d_gene: -
CDR3nt: TGCGCCAGCAGTGGGACATCTGGAAACACCATATATTTT
CDR3aa: CASSGTSGNTIYF

v_gene: TRBV15
j_gene: TRBJ2-7
abundance: -
d_gene: -
CDR3nt: TGTGCCACCAGCAGAGAAAGGGGCAATTTTGAGCAGTACTTC
CDR3aa: CATSRERGNFEQYF

v_gene: TRBV7-2
j_gene: TRBJ2-7
abundance: -
d_gene: TRBD2
CDR3nt: TGTGCCAGCAGCTCCACTAGCGGGGGGCACTACGAGCAGTACTTC
CDR3aa: CASSSTSGGHYEQYF

v_gene: TRBV7-2
j_gene: TRBJ2-3
abundance: -
d_gene: -
CDR3nt: TGTGCCAGCAGCTTCGGGGCGGGGAGAAACACAGATACGCAGTATTTT
CDR3aa: CASSFGAGRNTDTQYF

v_gene: TRBV3-1
j_gene: TRBJ2-5
abundance: many
d_gene: TRBD1
CDR3nt: TGTGCCAGCAGCCAAGAGGCGGACAGGGGGCCAGAGACCCAGTACTTC
CDR3aa: CASSQEADRGPETQYF

v_gene: TRBV14
j_gene: TRBJ2-7
abundance: many
d_gene: TRBD2
CDR3nt: TGTGCCAGCAGCCTAAGACTAGCGCGGGAGCAGTACTTC
CDR3aa: CASSLRLAREQYF

v_gene: TRBV20-1
j_gene: TRBJ2-1
abundance: -
d_gene: -
CDR3nt: TGCAGAGCGTCGCGGGATGGGGGTGAGCAGTTCTTC
CDR3aa: CRASRDGGEQFF

v_gene: TRBV10-3
j_gene: TRBJ1-2
abundance: -
d_gene: -
CDR3nt: TGTGCCATCAGTGAGTCGACACGGGCCATCTATGGCTACACCTTC
CDR3aa: CAISESTRAIYGYTF

v_gene: TRBV9
j_gene: TRBJ2-2
abundance: many
d_gene: -
CDR3nt: TGTGCCAGCAGCCCGGTGCTAGGAGCCCCCGGGGAGCTGTTTTTT
CDR3aa: CASSPVLGAPGELFF

v_gene: TRBV27
j_gene: TRBJ2-7
abundance: -
d_gene: TRBD2
CDR3nt: TGTGCCAGCAGTTATGGACTAGCGGGACCGACCTACGAGCAGTACTTC
CDR3aa: CASSYGLAGPTYEQYF